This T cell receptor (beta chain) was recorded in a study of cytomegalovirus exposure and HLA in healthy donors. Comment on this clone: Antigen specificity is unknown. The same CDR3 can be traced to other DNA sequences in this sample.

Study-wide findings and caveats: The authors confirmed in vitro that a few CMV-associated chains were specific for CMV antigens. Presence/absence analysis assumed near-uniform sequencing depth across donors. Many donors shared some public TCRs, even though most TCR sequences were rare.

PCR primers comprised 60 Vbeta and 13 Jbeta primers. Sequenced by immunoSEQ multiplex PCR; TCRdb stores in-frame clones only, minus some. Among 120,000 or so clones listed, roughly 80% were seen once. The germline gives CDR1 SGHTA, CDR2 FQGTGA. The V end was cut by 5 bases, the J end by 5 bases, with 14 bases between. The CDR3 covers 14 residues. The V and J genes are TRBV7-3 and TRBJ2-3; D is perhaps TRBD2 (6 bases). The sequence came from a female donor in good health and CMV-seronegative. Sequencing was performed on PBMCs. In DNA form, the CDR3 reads TGTGCCAGCAGCCCCGGGACTGGGGGAGATACGCAGTATTTT. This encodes CASSPGTGGDTQYF.